A single sample gave rise to the 30 T cell receptor beta chains below, sequenced in a study of tumor-infiltrating lymphocytes in primary liver carcinoma. The source of the blood RNA was unsorted whole blood, and germline DNA was extracted as well. A constant-region primer primed TCR beta cDNA synthesis from about 550 ng of total RNA. TCR beta libraries came from three nested multiplex PCR rounds using slightly modified ARM-PCR. TRBV1-TRBV30 forward primers and a C-beta reverse primer were used in the first two PCR rounds, which each ran for approximately 11 cycles. MiXCR, run by TCRdb on the multiplex PCR reads, gives a single entry per CDR3 protein. Counted here are under 200,000 distinct CDR3 sequences, less than 75% occurring once; the ten biggest clones make up approximately 6.6%. Sequencing was performed on peripheral blood. These receptors all come from a woman aged 55 to 70 with primary liver carcinoma and hepatitis B virus infection.

Note on this clonotype: Given a much more abundant clone one base away, this may be a read error. This sequence joins TRBV10-3 and TRBJ2-7; maybe TRBD2 (6 bases). Germline CDR1 is ENHRY and CDR2 is SYGVKD. The CDR3 has 13 residues. The CDR3 coding sequence is TGTGTCATCAGACCCGGAGGGCGCCCCGAGCAGTACTTC. It is translated as CVIRPGGRPEQYF.

The chain recombines TRBV28 with TRBJ1-1, with 8 positions matching TRBD1. The germline CDR1 and CDR2 sequences are MDHEN and SYDVKM. V trimming: 1 base; J trimming: 6 bases; junction bases outside the gene matches: 7. The CDR3 length is 15 residues. CDR3 nucleotide sequence: TGTGCCAGCAGTTTATCGGACAGGGTTTTCGCTGAAGCTTTCTTT. Its protein is CASSLSDRVFAEAFF.

This rearrangement joins TRBV6-6 to TRBJ2-7; 11 bases line up with TRBD1. V lost 2 bases, J lost 6 bases, and 6 bases stayed unmatched. This CDR3 has 15 amino acids. Per germline, CDR1 MNHNY and CDR2 SVGAGI (reference sequence). As DNA, the CDR3 is TGTGCCAGCAGTTACCCCCGGACAGGGGGCTCCGAGCAGTACTTC. Protein sequence: CASSYPRTGGSEQYF.

As to this clonotype: This may be a read error, as it is one base from a much larger clone. The chain has TRBV29-1 and TRBJ1-2, with no clear D. In germline, CDR1 is SQVTM, CDR2 ANQGSEA. The CDR3 is 14 residues long. V was pared by 4 bases and J by 1 base, with 13 bases between. The CDR3, as DNA: TGCAGCGTTGTAGAGAGGAGAATTAACTATGGCTACACCTTC. Its protein is CSVVERRINYGYTF.

The V gene is TRBV13, the J gene TRBJ1-1; D might be TRBD1 (6 bases). Trimming removed 11 bases from V and 4 bases from J, with 17 bases in between. Looked up from germline, CDR1 is PRHDT and CDR2 is FYEKMQ (reference sequence). The CDR3 is made up of 13 amino acids. CDR3 bases: TGTGCCTGCCGCTCAGGGGTTTCCACTGAAGCTTTCTTT. It specifies CACRSGVSTEAFF.

The V call is TRBV5-1, the J call TRBJ2-3; 7 nucleotides match TRBD2. The CDR3 is 16 amino acids. Germline V lookup: CDR1 SGHRS, CDR2 YFSETQ. The ends lost 0 bases at V and 0 bases at J; junction bases unmatched: 4. The CDR3 DNA reads TGCGCCAGCAGCTTGGGGTCTAGCGGAAGCACAGATACGCAGTATTTT. Amino acids: CASSLGSSGSTDTQYF.

About this clonotype: Mismatch with germline at one junction end may stem from a read error. The rearrangement uses TRBV29-1 and TRBJ2-1; 7 bases map to TRBD2. Germline CDR1 SQVTM, CDR2 ANQGSEA. This CDR3 is built from 16 residues. The CDR3 DNA follows: TGCAGCGTTGAAGAGACGACTAGCTACACCTACAATGAGCAATTCTTC. Translating gives CSVEETTSYTYNEQFF.

This clonotype was counted a single time. This CDR3 is missing its conserved last phenylalanine or tryptophan, likely due to a read error. V is TRBV11-2 and J is TRBJ2-1; no clear D. The germline CDR1 and CDR2 sequences are SGHAT and FQNNGV. Trimming removed 7 bases at V and 7 bases at J, with 14 bases between. The length of the CDR3 is 13 residues. CDR3 residues: CASNLARLNEQFL. In DNA, the CDR3 is TGTGCCAGCAACCTCGCGCGGTTGAATGAGCAGTTCTTA.

Comments on this clonotype: This may stem from a read error, because a much larger clone lies one nucleotide away. The rearrangement links TRBV29-1 to TRBJ2-5; D could derive from TRBD1 or TRBD2 (5 bases each). Germline-derived CDR1 and CDR2 are SQVTM and ANQGSEA. The CDR3 length is 12 residues. CDR3 region: CSVVPPVGTRYF. For the CDR3, the DNA is TGCAGCGTTGTACCCCCGGTAGGGACCCGGTACTTC.

This chain connects TRBV12-3 or TRBV12-4 to TRBJ2-7; D ambiguous. V was trimmed by 4 bases and J by 6 bases, leaving 16 bases between them. The CDR3 consists of 14 residues. CDR3 in amino acids: CASSSTSLHVEQYF. The CDR3 DNA is TGTGCCAGCAGTTCCACGAGCCTTCACGTCGAGCAGTACTTC.

Concerning this clonotype: One end of the junction fails to match germline, which may point to a read error. This chain joins TRBV11-2 and TRBJ2-3; D not resolved. The CDR3 runs 14 residues. Germline V lookup: CDR1 SGHAT, CDR2 FQNNGV. The CDR3 region has the DNA TGTGCCAGTAGCTTGAGCTCCTCCACAGATAGGCAGTATTTT. This sequence encodes CASSLSSSTDRQYF. The variable domain in full, with the rest retrieved from reference TRBV11-2 and TRBJ2-3, is EAGVAQSPRYKIIEKRQSVAFWCNPISGHATLYWYQQILGQGPKLLIQFQNNGVVDDSQLPKDRFSAERLKGVDSTLKIQPAKLEDSAVYLCASSLSSSTDRQYFGPGTRLTVL.

With respect to this clonotype: The CDR3 does not end in the conserved phenylalanine or tryptophan, so this is likely a read error. The chain joins TRBV5-1 to TRBJ2-2, with D possibly TRBD1 on 6 matching bases. This CDR3 contains 15 residues. Germline CDR1 SGHRS, CDR2 YFSETQ. The CDR3 region has the DNA TGCGCCAGCAGCTTGGAAGGGGGACACACAGGGGAGCTGTTTTCT. Protein: CASSLEGGHTGELFS.

Note on this clonotype: A read error is likely, as this CDR3 ends without the conserved phenylalanine or tryptophan. The chain employs TRBV29-1 and TRBJ2-5; tentative D call: TRBD2 (6 bases). V was clipped by 3 bases and J by 6 bases, with 11 bases between them. From germline, CDR1 is SQVTM and CDR2 ANQGSEA. CDR3 length: 12 amino acids. This chain's CDR3 is CSVEDGGKTQYS. The CDR3 bases are TGCAGCGTTGAGGACGGGGGAAAGACCCAGTACTCC.

For this clonotype: At one boundary the junction diverges from the germline segment, which might be a read error. The genes are TRBV5-6 and TRBJ2-7; 7 positions agree with TRBD1. The CDR3 runs 14 residues. Germline V gene lookup returns CDR1 SGHDT and CDR2 YYEEEE. Written as DNA, the CDR3 is TGTACCAGCAGCTTGTTGGGACAGAACTACGAGCAGTACTTC. Translation: CTSSLLGQNYEQYF.

In regard to this clonotype: The junction and the germline gene differ at one end; a read error may be behind it. V is TRBV11-1 and J is TRBJ2-2; D is unclear. Germline V CDR1 and CDR2: SGHAT, FQDESV (reference sequence). This CDR3 region has 16 residues. The CDR3 region is CASSLAAGLNTGELFF. In nucleotides, the CDR3 is TGTGCCAGCAGCTTAGCGGCAGGTCTTAACACAGGGGAGCTGTTTTTT.

Comments on this clonotype: A clone one base away is much larger, so this may be a read error. The chain links TRBV5-4 to TRBJ2-1; D remains unclear. The V gene lost 5 bases and the J gene lost 8 bases, with 14 bases spanning the gap. In germline, CDR1 is SGHNT, CDR2 YYREEE (reference sequence). The CDR3 is 13 residues long. CDR3 bases: TGTGCCAGCAGGAGACTGGTAGACGATGAGCAGTTCTTC. It specifies CASRRLVDDEQFF.

As to this clonotype: This is likely a read error, given that the CDR3 carries no conserved phenylalanine or tryptophan at its end. The rearrangement uses TRBV28 and TRBJ2-4; D might be TRBD1 or TRBD2, each matching 6 bases. From germline, CDR1 is MDHEN and CDR2 SYDVKM. V shed 1 base and J shed 8 bases, with 15 bases lying between them. CDR3 length equals 15 residues. Here the CDR3 DNA reads TGTGCCAGCAGTTTATATTCGGGGGCGCGAGACATTCAGTACCTC. Amino acid sequence: CASSLYSGARDIQYL.

This clonotype was seen repeatedly, ten times or more. This chain joins TRBV11-3 and TRBJ2-1, with TRBD2 identical over 13 bases. V shed 5 bases, J shed 2 bases, and the junction held 12 bases outside the gene matches. Per germline, CDR1 SGHNT and CDR2 YENEEA. This CDR3 is built from 19 residues. The CDR3 bases are TGTGCCAGCAGCCCCGTACTAGCGGGAGGGCCCCCAGCCTACAATGAGCAGTTCTTC. Translated: CASSPVLAGGPPAYNEQFF.

As to this clonotype: Because the CDR3 is missing its conserved closing phenylalanine or tryptophan, this is likely a read error. The J gene is TRBJ2-7, the V gene TRBV10-3, with D tentatively TRBD2 (6 bases). The CDR3 loop spans 13 amino acids. The V end was cut by 2 bases, the J end by 4 bases, with 9 bases between. Germline V gives CDR1 ENHRY, CDR2 SYGVKD. CDR3 protein: CAISEGGEYEQYI. The CDR3 DNA is TGTGCCATCAGTGAGGGAGGGGAGTACGAGCAGTACATC.

This clonotype was seen repeatedly, ten times or more. The chain is built from TRBV29-1 and TRBJ1-6; D gene uncertain. Per the germline V gene, CDR1 is SQVTM and CDR2 is ANQGSEA. This CDR3 has 15 residues. CDR3 residues: CAVPLGSSYNSPLHF. The CDR3 DNA is TGCGCCGTACCACTAGGGAGCTCCTATAATTCACCCCTCCACTTT.

Points on this clonotype: One end of the junction is discordant with germline, which a read error may explain. V and J are TRBV11-2 and TRBJ2-3, with 13 bases identical to TRBD2. The CDR3 runs to 16 residues. Germline assignment: CDR1 SGHAT and CDR2 FQNNGV. Here the CDR3 reads CTSSLRTSGSTDTQYF. CDR3 bases: TGTACCAGCAGCCTACGGACTAGCGGGAGCACTGATACGCAGTATTTT.

Points on this clonotype: Since a much larger clone is just one base distant, this may be a read error. Lacking the conserved final phenylalanine or tryptophan, this CDR3 likely reflects a read error. The chain carries TRBV30 and TRBJ2-2; tentatively, D is TRBD2 (5 bases). Trimming pared 0 bases from V and 5 bases from J, leaving 7 bases between. The CDR3 extends over 13 amino acids. Germline CDR1 is GTSNPN and CDR2 is SVGIG (reference sequence). CDR3 DNA sequence: TGTGCCTGGAGTGTAGCGGATACCGGGGAGCTGTTTTAT. Residues: CAWSVADTGELFY.

This clonotype has a count of ten or more. A much larger clonotype is one base distant, so this may be a read error. The CDR3 loop reads CASSYLAGGDYEQYF. CDR3 nucleotides: TGTGCCAGCAGCTACCTAGCGGGAGGGGACTACGAGCAGTACTTC. The V and J genes are TRBV11-2 and TRBJ2-7; 12 positions match TRBD2. There are 15 residues in the CDR3. CDR1 and CDR2 from the germline V gene are SGHAT and FQNNGV. Trimming cost V 4 bases and J 3 bases; bases outside gene matches: 4.

In its sample, this clonotype was seen once. The junction departs from the called germline gene at one end, perhaps through a read error. The chain combines TRBV4-2 with TRBJ1-2; D uncertain. The CDR3 contains 14 residues. From germline, CDR1 is LGHNA and CDR2 YNFKEQ. The CDR3 coding sequence is TGTGCCAGCAGCCAAGCGTCGACCAACTATGCCTACACCTTC. Encoded protein: CASSQASTNYAYTF.

As regards this clonotype: The germline gene is not matched at one end of the junction; a read error may be the cause. The rearrangement links TRBV11-2 to TRBJ2-1; D gene unclear. Germline-derived CDR1 and CDR2 are SGHAT and FQNNGV. The CDR3 length is 12 residues. CDR3 sequence reads: CTRSLGKNEQFF. The CDR3 DNA sequence: TGTACCAGAAGCTTAGGTAAAAATGAGCAGTTCTTC.

This clonotype was counted many times. The CDR3 sequence is CASTPGRILYQETQYF. The DNA of the CDR3 is TGTGCCAGCACCCCGGGACGGATATTGTACCAAGAGACCCAGTACTTC. V gene TRBV5-5 combines with J gene TRBJ2-5; possibly TRBD1 or TRBD2 for D (5 bases each). The length of the CDR3 is 16 residues. V was shortened by 6 bases and J by 0 bases, with 18 bases between the two germline ends. The V gene's germline CDR1 is SGHKS and CDR2 YYEKEE (reference sequence). Looking up the rest from reference TRBV5-5 and TRBJ2-5 gives the full variable domain: DAGVTQSPTHLIKTRGQQVTLRCSPISGHKSVSWYQQVLGQGPQFIFQYYEKEERGRGNFPDRFSARQFPNYSSELNVNALLLGDSALYLCASTPGRILYQETQYFGPGTRLLVL.

As to this clonotype: Germline and junction disagree at one end, which may indicate a read error. The gene calls are TRBV5-6 and TRBJ2-1, with D unresolved. Germline-derived CDR1 and CDR2 are SGHDT and YYEEEE. This CDR3 has 13 residues. DNA for the CDR3: TGTGTCAGCAGTTTGGATGTGTACAATGAGCAGTTCTTC. It yields the protein CVSSLDVYNEQFF.

On this clonotype: A read error may account for a junction end that differs from germline. The chain joins TRBV11-2 to TRBJ2-7; D could derive from TRBD1 or TRBD2 (6 bases each). This CDR3 region has 14 residues. Germline V gives CDR1 SGHAT, CDR2 FQNNGV. The CDR3 sequence: CASNLEGGNYEQYF. The CDR3 DNA follows: TGTGCCAGCAACTTAGAGGGGGGAAACTACGAGCAATACTTC. The complete variable domain, with remaining parts taken from reference TRBV11-2 and TRBJ2-7, reads EAGVAQSPRYKIIEKRQSVAFWCNPISGHATLYWYQQILGQGPKLLIQFQNNGVVDDSQLPKDRFSAERLKGVDSTLKIQPAKLEDSAVYLCASNLEGGNYEQYFGPGTRLTVT.

Worth noting for this clonotype: One end of the junction varies from germline; a read error may be responsible. The J gene is TRBJ2-1, the V gene TRBV5-1; a possible D gene is TRBD2 (8 bases). CDR1 and CDR2 (germline): SGHRS, YFSETQ. There are 14 residues in the CDR3. This CDR3 reads CASSFSGTQGEHFF. In DNA, the CDR3 is TGCGCCAGCAGCTTTAGCGGGACCCAGGGGGAGCATTTCTTC.

Notes on this clonotype: A read error may be the cause here, since a much bigger clone is one base away. The chain combines TRBV6-5 with TRBJ2-3, with D possibly matching TRBD1 (5 bases). This CDR3 contains 15 residues. Looked up from germline, CDR1 is MNHEY and CDR2 is SVGAGI. V was shortened by 6 bases and J by 4 bases, with 17 bases between the two germline ends. The CDR3 reads CASSRTQGNADTQYF. The CDR3 nucleotides are TGTGCCAGCAGCCGGACGCAGGGTAATGCAGATACGCAGTATTTT.